Below are 7 T cell receptor beta chains sequenced from a single sample in a study of blood T cell repertoires in COVID-19. Here immunoSEQ multiplex PCR was the method, and the copy in TCRdb shows in-frame clones only, minus some. The sample holds 30,000 to 45,000 clones, roughly 90% seen once. The sequenced sample consisted of peripheral blood. These receptors came from a man in his sixties or seventies with acute or convalescent COVID-19.

V usage is TRBV7-2 and J usage is TRBJ2-1, with TRBD2 identical over 10 bases. The CDR3 has 17 amino acids. Germline V lookup: CDR1 SGHTA, CDR2 FQGNSA. J gave up 3 bases and V 2 bases, and 7 bases lay outside the gene matches. The CDR3 protein is CASSLWSSGRDYNEQFF. CDR3 DNA sequence: TGTGCCAGCAGCTTATGGTCTAGCGGGAGAGACTACAATGAGCAGTTCTTC.

This clone ranks as medium-sized (0.01 to 0.1%). The J gene is TRBJ2-7, the V gene TRBV27; TRBD2 aligns across 11 bases. The CDR3 contains 15 residues. V dropped 4 bases and J dropped 3; count of bases not matched to a gene: 5. CDR1 and CDR2 (germline): MNHEY, SMNVEV (reference sequence). CDR3 residues: CASSSIAGGGYEQYF. The CDR3 coding sequence is TGTGCCAGCAGTTCCATAGCGGGAGGGGGCTACGAGCAGTACTTC.

The chain uses TRBV9 and TRBJ2-1; 7 positions match TRBD2. Trimming removed 3 bases from V and 3 bases from J; junction bases left unmatched: 15. This CDR3 has 18 amino acids. The germline V gene has CDR1 SGDLS and CDR2 YYNGEE. The CDR3 is CASSAGKWGASGYNEQFF. The CDR3 DNA follows: TGTGCCAGCAGCGCCGGAAAGTGGGGAGCTAGCGGCTACAATGAGCAGTTCTTC.

The rearrangement joins TRBV15 to TRBJ2-1, with 12 bases identical to TRBD2. The CDR3 spans 19 residues. The V gene's germline CDR1 is LNHNV and CDR2 YYDKDF (reference sequence). V shed 2 bases and J 4 bases; nucleotides not matched to a gene: 12. The CDR3: CATSRTWTSGMGKYNEQFF. CDR3 in DNA: TGTGCCACCAGCAGAACCTGGACTAGCGGGATGGGTAAATACAATGAGCAGTTCTTC.

The DNA for the CDR3 is TGTGCCAGCAGGGAACAGGGGTTTGGCAACTATGGCTACACCTTC. Its protein is CASREQGFGNYGYTF. The V gene is TRBV7-2, the J gene TRBJ1-2; 7 bases fit TRBD1. The length of the CDR3 is 15 residues. V was pared by 6 bases and J by 2 bases, with 9 bases of the junction left unmatched. Germline lookup yields CDR1 SGHTA and CDR2 FQGNSA. The variable domain in full, with the rest retrieved from reference TRBV7-2 and TRBJ1-2, is GAGVSQSPSNKVTEKGKDVELRCDPISGHTALYWYRQSLGQGLEFLIYFQGNSAPDKSGLPSDRFSAERTGGSVSTLTIQRTQQEDSAVYLCASREQGFGNYGYTFGSGTRLTVV.

The V and J genes are TRBV5-5 and TRBJ2-7; TRBD2 matches 8 bases. Germline V gene lookup returns CDR1 SGHKS and CDR2 YYEKEE (reference sequence). J was trimmed by 2 bases and V by 2 bases; bases with no gene match: 3. The CDR3 contains 14 residues. The CDR3 DNA is TGTGCCAGCAGCTTACTAGCGGAGACCTACGAGCAGTACTTC. Protein sequence: CASSLLAETYEQYF.

The chain carries TRBV7-2 and TRBJ1-2; TRBD1 might be the D (5 bases). Trimming left V 0 bases short and J 4 bases short, with 9 bases between. Germline V gene sequence: CDR1 SGHTA, CDR2 FQGNSA. The CDR3 is made up of 14 amino acids. CDR3 amino acids: CASSLASGSYGYTF. The CDR3 nucleotides are TGTGCCAGCAGCTTAGCATCAGGGTCCTATGGCTACACCTTC.